The 18 T cell receptor beta chains below come from one sample, sequenced in a study of chemoradiotherapy in HPV16-positive cancers (dated by TCRdb to the early 2020s). The method behind the library was the immunoSEQ multiplex PCR assay. What TCRdb holds here is the immuneACCESS table cut down to in-frame rearrangements. Part of the clones is not present; checked against another copy, under half of the missing clones reflect an unresolved V gene, and the others are unexplained. Across this sample there are around 3,500 clones, with around 94% seen only once. The ten most abundant clones make up roughly 2% of the sample. The sample was gathered from a patient who underwent chemoradiotherapy. These receptors were obtained from a human donor with HPV-associated anogenital cancer.

The chain employs TRBV21-1 and TRBJ2-2; whether TRBD1, the table's D call, matches the DNA was not checked. TRBV21-1 counts as a pseudogene. The CDR3 contains 16 residues. CDR3: CASSSTSGTGPGELFF. In nucleotides, the CDR3 is TGTGCCAGCAGCAGTACTTCCGGGACAGGCCCCGGGGAGCTGTTTTTT.

The rearrangement links TRBV18 to TRBJ2-7, with TRBD1 matching 7 bases. The length of the CDR3 is 13 residues. Germline CDR1 is KGHSH and CDR2 is LQKENI. Trimming removed 3 bases from V and 3 bases from J; junction bases left unmatched: 2. For the CDR3, the DNA is TGTGCCAGCTCACCGGACAGGTTCTACGAGCAGTACTTC. It is translated as CASSPDRFYEQYF.

The V gene is TRBV11-3, the J gene TRBJ2-1; TRBD2 is a possible D gene (6 bases). Trimming cost V 8 bases and J 7 bases, with 15 bases left between them. The CDR3 spans 13 residues. CDR1 is SGHNT, CDR2 YENEEA, per germline. The CDR3 nucleotides read TGTGCCAGCGCGGCTAGCGAATTGAATGAGCAGTTCTTC. Protein: CASAASELNEQFF.

This chain uses TRBV7-8 with TRBJ2-1, with D tentatively TRBD1 (5 bases). Trimming took 5 bases from V and 4 from J, leaving 9 bases between them. This CDR3 contains 13 residues. Germline V gives CDR1 SGHVS, CDR2 FQNEAQ. The CDR3 DNA reads as TGTGCCAGCAGCACCGACAGATACAATGAGCAGTTCTTC. This encodes CASSTDRYNEQFF.

This clone appeared once. The chain has TRBV4-1 and TRBJ2-7; 8 bases are a match to TRBD2. CDR1 MGHRA and CDR2 YSYEKL come from the germline V gene. Trimming took 2 bases from V and 0 from J; bases not matched to a gene: 6. The CDR3 has 16 amino acids. CDR3 residues: CASSQFIAGSSYEQYF. The CDR3, as DNA: TGCGCCAGCAGCCAATTTATAGCGGGGTCCTCCTACGAGCAGTACTTC.

The rearrangement uses TRBV5-1 and TRBJ2-1; 10 nucleotides line up with TRBD2. J lost 4 bases, V lost 4 bases, and 11 bases had no gene match. Per germline, CDR1 SGHRS and CDR2 YFSETQ. There are 17 residues in the CDR3. CDR3 in amino acids: CASSPQSGGVAYNEQFF. DNA for the CDR3: TGCGCCAGCAGCCCCCAAAGCGGGGGGGTTGCTTACAATGAGCAGTTCTTC.

This rearrangement joins TRBV2 to TRBJ1-2, with D maybe TRBD1 (6 bases). CDR1 SNHLY and CDR2 FYNNEI come from the germline V gene. This CDR3 spans 12 amino acids. Trimming left V 5 bases short and J 8 bases short, with 12 bases between. CDR3 sequence reads: CASSSGAGGYTF. The CDR3 DNA is TGTGCCAGCAGTTCAGGGGCGGGGGGCTACACCTTC.

The chain is built from TRBV15 and TRBJ2-2; 8 bases map to TRBD1. Germline CDR1 is LNHNV and CDR2 is YYDKDF (reference sequence). The V segment lost 0 bases and the J segment 0 bases; nucleotides outside the gene matches: 6. This CDR3 region has 18 residues. CDR3 sequence reads: CATSRDRSTGANTGELFF. The CDR3 DNA sequence: TGTGCCACCAGCAGAGATCGGTCGACAGGGGCGAACACCGGGGAGCTGTTTTTT.

V is TRBV4-1 and J is TRBJ2-7, with TRBD2 identical over 8 bases. This CDR3 is built from 16 residues. J gave up 0 bases and V 0 bases, and 4 bases lay outside the gene matches. Germline V gene data show CDR1 as MGHRA and CDR2 as YSYEKL. DNA for the CDR3: TGCGCCAGCAGCCAAGAGCTGACTAGCGACTCCTACGAGCAGTACTTC. Translating gives CASSQELTSDSYEQYF.

The rearrangement joins TRBV30 to TRBJ1-6; 9 nucleotides align to TRBD1. The CDR3 sequence is 14 residues long. Trimming took 2 bases from V and 10 from J; bases not matched to a gene: 6. The germline V gene has CDR1 GTSNPN and CDR2 SVGIG (reference sequence). The CDR3 loop reads CAWSLGQGVSPLHF. CDR3 DNA sequence: TGTGCCTGGAGTTTGGGACAGGGTGTCTCACCCCTCCACTTT.

This sequence joins TRBV5-4 and TRBJ2-2; 7 positions match TRBD1. CDR1 is SGHNT, CDR2 YYREEE, per germline (reference sequence). The V and J ends lost 4 bases and 4 bases, in that order; junction bases with no gene match: 7. The CDR3 totals 15 residues. CDR3 in DNA: TGTGCCAGCAGCGGGGTCAGGGGGTCCACCGGGGAGCTGTTTTTT. It encodes CASSGVRGSTGELFF.

This sequence joins TRBV15 and TRBJ2-3; the D gene could be TRBD1 or TRBD2 (5 bases each). The CDR3 has 15 residues. Germline CDR1 LNHNV, CDR2 YYDKDF (reference sequence). V lost 4 bases and J lost 3, with 14 bases in between. The CDR3 loop is CATSKIDGATDTQYF. Written as DNA, the CDR3 is TGTGCCACCAGCAAAATCGACGGGGCTACAGATACGCAGTATTTT.

The CDR3, as DNA: TGCGCCAGCAGCCGCCCGGGGGACACTGAAGCTTTCTTT. Translated: CASSRPGDTEAFF. The chain has TRBV4-1 and TRBJ1-1, with D tentatively TRBD1 (5 bases). Trimming stripped 4 bases from V and 3 bases from J, with 9 bases between. The CDR3 runs 13 residues. Germline-derived CDR1 and CDR2 are MGHRA and YSYEKL.

The DNA for the CDR3 is TGTGCCAGCAGCCCAACTAGGGAGAGGAGGGGACAAGAGACCCAGTACTTC. Amino acids: CASSPTRERRGQETQYF. The chain joins TRBV11-2 to TRBJ2-5; a weak D match, TRBD2 (6 bases). The germline V and J ends were trimmed by 5 bases and 2 bases, with 21 bases remaining between them. CDR1 is SGHAT, CDR2 FQNNGV, per germline. The CDR3 covers 17 residues.

This chain uses TRBV6-1 with TRBJ2-1; TRBD1 aligns across 12 bases. The V gene's germline CDR1 is MNHNS and CDR2 SASEGT. This CDR3 comprises 15 residues. The J segment lost 14 bases and the V segment lost 5 bases, leaving 13 bases of the junction unmatched. The CDR3 loop reads CASSPHGGQGADEFF. The CDR3, as DNA: TGTGCCAGCAGTCCCCACGGGGGACAGGGGGCGGATGAGTTCTTC.

The chain is built from TRBV5-1 and TRBJ1-6; D possibly corresponds to TRBD1 (6 bases). The germline V gene encodes CDR1 SGHRS and CDR2 YFSETQ. With 3 bases removed from V and 6 bases from J, the gap between germline ends came to 16 bases. This CDR3 is built from 16 residues. CDR3 nucleotide sequence: TGCGCCAGCAGCTCGAACACAGGGATGAGTAATTCACCCCTCCACTTT. Translating gives CASSSNTGMSNSPLHF. Combining the CDR3 with reference TRBV5-1 and TRBJ1-6 gives the whole variable domain KAGVTQTPRYLIKTRGQQVTLSCSPISGHRSVSWYQQTPGQGLQFLFEYFSETQRNKGNFPGRFSGRQFSNSRSEMNVSTLELGDSALYLCASSSNTGMSNSPLHFGNGTRLTVT.

The chain couples TRBV7-8 to TRBJ2-5, with 9 bases identical to TRBD2. The CDR3 totals 16 residues. V dropped 0 bases and J dropped 3; count of bases not matched to a gene: 5. Per the germline V gene, CDR1 is SGHVS and CDR2 is FQNEAQ. The CDR3 here is CASSLAGLAGEETQYF. CDR3 bases: TGTGCCAGCAGCTTAGCAGGATTAGCGGGAGAAGAGACCCAGTACTTC.

This clone was observed a single time. V usage is TRBV7-2 and J usage is TRBJ2-3; a possible D gene is TRBD1 (5 bases). The length of the CDR3 is 16 residues. Trimming took 1 base from V and 0 from J, leaving 11 bases between them. Per germline, CDR1 SGHTA and CDR2 FQGNSA. The CDR3 nucleotides are TGTGCCAGCAGCTTAGGCTGGGGCCTTAGCACAGATACGCAGTATTTT. Amino acids: CASSLGWGLSTDTQYF.